This passage covers 31 T cell receptor beta chains from one sample sequenced in a study of T-cell memory formation after mild COVID-19. TCRdb reanalysed the 5' RACE reads using MiXCR and keeps one entry per CDR3 protein. The sample holds 360,000 or so distinct CDR3 sequences, under 30% seen once. The sequencing sample was made of PBMCs or a T cell subset sorted from them (not recorded which). The receptors originated from an adult woman who had mild COVID-19 (a few samples of this study predate the infection). Cell type and time point are not known.

This clonotype was picked up a small number of times. The chain has TRBV7-9 and TRBJ1-1, with a tentative D call TRBD1 (6 bases). V was trimmed by 7 bases and J by 1 base, leaving 10 bases between them. Germline V gene sequence: CDR1 SEHNR, CDR2 FQNEAQ (reference sequence). This CDR3 has 13 residues. The DNA for the CDR3 is TGTGCCAGCATCGAGACAGGGAACACTGAAGCTTTCTTT. It specifies CASIETGNTEAFF.

The V and J genes are TRBV3-1 and TRBJ2-1; 14 bases agree with TRBD2. The V gene's germline CDR1 is LGHDT and CDR2 YNNKEL (reference sequence). The CDR3 has 15 amino acids. V was clipped by 4 bases and J by 8 bases; unmatched bases: 4. The CDR3 protein is CASSPGLAGVDEQFF. The CDR3 DNA reads as TGTGCCAGCAGCCCGGGACTAGCGGGAGTCGATGAGCAGTTCTTC.

V and J are TRBV27 and TRBJ1-2; D is uncertain. The CDR3 has 15 residues. Trimming took 3 bases from V and 4 from J, leaving 15 bases between them. Germline CDR1 is MNHEY and CDR2 is SMNVEV (reference sequence). This CDR3 reads CASSLSATAFYGYTF. As DNA, the CDR3 is TGTGCCAGCAGTTTGTCGGCAACCGCCTTCTATGGCTACACCTTC.

The chain recombines TRBV4-2 with TRBJ2-3; tentative D call: TRBD2 (6 bases). CDR1 LGHNA and CDR2 YNFKEQ come from the germline V gene. The CDR3 runs to 15 residues. Between the trimmed V and J ends, which lost 0 bases and 4 bases, there was a span of 11 bases. The chain's CDR3 is CASSQDPGVADTQYF. CDR3 DNA sequence: TGTGCCAGCAGCCAAGATCCGGGGGTCGCAGATACGCAGTATTTT.

There are a few counts of this clonotype. The gene calls are TRBV5-1 and TRBJ2-7, with 7 bases that match TRBD2. The CDR3 sequence is 15 residues long. V gave up 0 bases and J gave up 0 bases; unmatched junction bases: 3. The germline gives CDR1 SGHRS, CDR2 YFSETQ. CDR3 in amino acids: CASSLGGRDSYEQYF. CDR3 DNA sequence: TGCGCCAGCAGCTTGGGCGGGAGAGACTCCTACGAGCAGTACTTC.

The chain has TRBV5-6 and TRBJ1-4; D gene uncertain. Trimming took 7 bases from V and 6 from J, leaving 16 bases between them. The germline V gene encodes CDR1 SGHDT and CDR2 YYEEEE. CDR3 length: 14 amino acids. CDR3 sequence (DNA): TGTGCCAGCCACACGGCGGGTTACGATGAAAAACTGTTTTTT. Amino acids: CASHTAGYDEKLFF.

The rearrangement links TRBV7-6 to TRBJ2-1, with 7 nucleotides matching TRBD2. Unmatched junction bases numbered 8, after V lost 5 bases and J lost 7 bases. This CDR3 has 14 residues. The germline gives CDR1 SGHVS, CDR2 FNYEAQ. Here the CDR3 reads CASSRGLQRNEQFF. CDR3 sequence (DNA): TGTGCCAGCAGCCGGGGACTACAAAGGAATGAGCAGTTCTTC.

The chain carries TRBV6-6 and TRBJ2-7, with D perhaps TRBD1 (5 bases). CDR1 MNHNY and CDR2 SVGAGI come from the germline V gene (reference sequence). V was shortened by 6 bases and J by 4 bases, with 16 bases between the two germline ends. The CDR3 is 14 amino acids. CDR3 amino acids: CASSVQGYIYEQYF. The CDR3 DNA reads TGTGCCAGCAGCGTTCAGGGATATATTTACGAGCAGTACTTC.

The sample holds a few counts of this clonotype. The chain couples TRBV27 to TRBJ1-3, with a weak D call TRBD1 (6 bases). Trimming removed 6 bases at V and 3 bases at J, with 9 bases between. Germline CDR1 reads MNHEY; CDR2 reads SMNVEV (reference sequence). The CDR3 extends over 13 amino acids. CDR3 sequence: CASSRDNGNTIYF. Here the CDR3 DNA reads TGTGCCAGCAGCCGGGACAATGGAAACACCATATATTTT.

This clonotype was counted a few times. V and J are TRBV29-1 and TRBJ2-2, with 8 bases aligning to TRBD1. This CDR3 is built from 14 residues. V shed 4 bases and J 5 bases; nucleotides not matched to a gene: 6. Germline loops: CDR1 SQVTM, CDR2 ANQGSEA. Written as DNA, the CDR3 is TGCAGCGTTGTAGGACAGGGTGGAACCGGGGAGCTGTTTTTT. It codes for CSVVGQGGTGELFF.

This clonotype was seen only a few times. The CDR3 DNA follows: TGTGCCAGCAGGTCACCCAGCTCCTACAATGAGCAGTTCTTC. Amino acid sequence: CASRSPSSYNEQFF. This sequence joins TRBV3-1 and TRBJ2-1; D remains ambiguous. Trimming left V 6 bases short and J 0 bases short, with 9 bases between. Germline V CDR1 and CDR2: LGHDT, YNNKEL (reference sequence). The CDR3 is made up of 14 amino acids.

This clonotype was observed a handful of times. The V call is TRBV29-1, the J call TRBJ2-7, with D maybe TRBD2 (6 bases). From germline, CDR1 is SQVTM and CDR2 ANQGSEA. The V gene lost 4 bases and the J gene lost 3 bases, with 7 bases spanning the gap. The CDR3 has 11 amino acids. The CDR3 here is CSVGGDYEQYF. CDR3 in DNA: TGCAGCGTTGGCGGGGACTACGAGCAGTACTTC.

The CDR3 DNA follows: TGTGCCAGCAGCCCGACAGGGGAGATCGATCAGCCCCAGCATTTT. Its protein product is CASSPTGEIDQPQHF. This sequence joins TRBV7-9 and TRBJ1-5; 8 nucleotides align to TRBD1. V shed 5 bases, J shed 5 bases, and the junction held 8 bases outside the gene matches. The CDR3 runs to 15 residues. Germline V gene lookup returns CDR1 SEHNR and CDR2 FQNEAQ (reference sequence).

The chain joins TRBV9 to TRBJ2-6; D not resolved. CDR1 is SGDLS and CDR2 is YYNGEE in the germline V gene. The CDR3 sequence is 10 residues long. Trimming took off 10 bases at V and 1 base at J, with 0 bases between the two ends. The CDR3, as DNA: TGTGCCTCTGGGGCCAACGTCCTGACTTTC. Translation: CASGANVLTF.

The chain couples TRBV5-1 to TRBJ1-5; possible D gene TRBD1, 5 bases. The V and J ends lost 4 bases and 1 base respectively, with 12 bases between them. Germline V gives CDR1 SGHRS, CDR2 YFSETQ. The CDR3 is 15 amino acids. The CDR3 sequence is CASSLSTESNQPQHF. CDR3 bases: TGCGCCAGCAGCCTATCGACAGAAAGCAATCAGCCCCAGCATTTT.

This clonotype was counted many times. This rearrangement joins TRBV19 to TRBJ1-5; no firm D call. CDR1 and CDR2 (germline): LNHDA, SQIVND (reference sequence). V lost 6 bases, J lost 0 bases, and 12 bases lay in between. The length of the CDR3 is 15 residues. The CDR3 DNA is TGTGCCAGTAGGAATATAAGGGATAGCAATCAGCCCCAGCATTTT. Its protein product is CASRNIRDSNQPQHF.

V and J are TRBV7-6 and TRBJ2-3; TRBD2 agrees at 8 bases. In germline, CDR1 is SGHVS, CDR2 FNYEAQ. J lost 5 bases, V lost 2 bases, and 6 bases had no gene match. CDR3 length equals 15 residues. CDR3 sequence reads: CASSLLRGARDTQYF. The DNA of the CDR3 is TGTGCCAGCAGCTTACTGCGGGGGGCGCGAGATACGCAGTATTTT.

This clonotype occurred a few times. The V call is TRBV10-3, the J call TRBJ2-7, with TRBD2 matching 7 bases. V trimming: 10 bases; J trimming: 1 base; junction bases outside the gene matches: 7. The CDR3 runs to 13 residues. Per germline, CDR1 ENHRY and CDR2 SYGVKD. The CDR3 loop reads CATSREASYEQYF. CDR3 nucleotides: TGTGCCACCTCTCGGGAGGCGTCCTACGAGCAGTACTTC.

The chain carries TRBV19 and TRBJ1-5; 8 bases are shared with TRBD1. With V trimmed by 5 bases and J by 3 bases, 6 bases remained unmatched. This CDR3 has 15 amino acids. Germline CDR1 and CDR2: LNHDA and SQIVND (reference sequence). This CDR3 is CASSELDRDNQPQHF. CDR3 sequence (DNA): TGTGCCAGTAGTGAACTGGACAGGGACAATCAGCCCCAGCATTTT.

The sample holds a few counts of this clonotype. The chain links TRBV25-1 to TRBJ1-4; D is uncertain. Trimming stripped 5 bases from V and 7 bases from J, with 11 bases between. Germline values: CDR1 MGHDK, CDR2 SYGVNS. The CDR3 is 13 residues long. The CDR3 spells CASSRGMSEKLFF. The CDR3 DNA follows: TGTGCCAGCAGTAGAGGGATGAGTGAAAAACTGTTTTTT.

This clonotype has more than one count but fewer than ten. This chain joins TRBV3-1 and TRBJ2-5; TRBD1 matches at 9 bases. Germline trimming cut 0 bases from V and 5 bases from J; bases unmatched to any gene: 7. Looked up from germline, CDR1 is LGHDT and CDR2 is YNNKEL (reference sequence). The CDR3 covers 16 residues. CDR3 DNA: TGTGCCAGCAGCCAAGATGACAGGGGGATTCGTGAGACCCAGTACTTC. It yields the protein CASSQDDRGIRETQYF.

This clonotype was detected only a few times. The V gene is TRBV7-9, the J gene TRBJ2-3; no reliable D call. The germline V gene encodes CDR1 SEHNR and CDR2 FQNEAQ (reference sequence). The CDR3 length is 14 residues. V lost 6 bases, J lost 0 bases, and 10 bases lay in between. CDR3 bases: TGTGCCAGCAGACGCGGCGATAGCACAGATACGCAGTATTTT. As protein: CASRRGDSTDTQYF. Supplemented by reference TRBV7-9 and TRBJ2-3, the full variable domain reads DTGVSQNPRHKITKRGQNVTFRCDPISEHNRLYWYRQTLGQGPEFLTYFQNEAQLEKSRLLSDRFSAERPKGSFSTLEIQRTEQGDSAMYLCASRRGDSTDTQYFGPGTRLTVL.

V gene TRBV15 combines with J gene TRBJ1-2; perhaps TRBD1 as D (5 bases). Germline V CDR1 and CDR2: LNHNV, YYDKDF (reference sequence). V was pared by 3 bases and J by 2 bases, with 10 bases between. The CDR3 totals 14 residues. CDR3 loop: CATSRQGENYGYTF. In nucleotides, the CDR3 is TGTGCCACCAGCAGGCAGGGTGAGAACTATGGCTACACCTTC.

The count of this clonotype is one. The V gene is TRBV5-1, the J gene TRBJ2-3, with D possibly TRBD2 on 6 matching bases. Germline V gives CDR1 SGHRS, CDR2 YFSETQ. Trimming shortened V by 0 bases and J by 1 base, and 12 bases separated the two germline ends. The CDR3 contains 16 residues. Here the CDR3 DNA reads TGCGCCAGCAGCTTGGTCACCGGGAGACGCACAGATACGCAGTATTTT. Its translation is CASSLVTGRRTDTQYF.

The CDR3 DNA reads TGTGCCAGCAGGATGACGGTCTACGAGCAGTACTTC. This translates into CASRMTVYEQYF. The chain is built from TRBV2 and TRBJ2-7; no clear D gene. The CDR3 consists of 12 residues. V dropped 6 bases and J dropped 3 bases, with 9 bases sitting between them. CDR1 is SNHLY, CDR2 FYNNEI, per germline.

The table lists this clonotype with a few counts. The chain couples TRBV24-1 to TRBJ1-3, with 7 nucleotides matching TRBD1. The CDR3 runs to 18 residues. With 3 bases clipped from V and 0 bases from J, the junction kept 10 bases outside the gene matches. Germline values: CDR1 KGHDR, CDR2 SFDVKD. CDR3 bases: TGTGCCACCAGTGATCTCAGGACAGGCCAACGCTCTGGAAACACCATATATTTT. It translates to CATSDLRTGQRSGNTIYF.

This clonotype has a handful of counts. J is TRBJ2-3 and V is TRBV4-2; 13 bases align to TRBD2. The CDR3 totals 16 residues. Trimming removed 4 bases from V and 5 bases from J; junction bases left unmatched: 6. Germline V gene lookup returns CDR1 LGHNA and CDR2 YNFKEQ. The CDR3 reads CASSRGLAGVEDTQYF. The CDR3 DNA sequence: TGTGCCAGCAGCCGTGGACTAGCGGGAGTAGAAGATACGCAGTATTTT.

This clonotype was counted between two and nine times. V and J are TRBV4-1 and TRBJ1-5; D not certain. Trimming took off 1 base at V and 4 bases at J, with 20 bases between the two ends. CDR1 is MGHRA, CDR2 YSYEKL, per germline. CDR3 length equals 18 residues. The CDR3 reads CASSQGIPLPGRNQPQHF. CDR3 sequence (DNA): TGCGCCAGCAGCCAAGGGATCCCCTTGCCTGGAAGGAATCAGCCCCAGCATTTT.

The chain recombines TRBV5-1 with TRBJ2-1; D call uncertain. This CDR3 spans 14 amino acids. Trimming removed 5 bases at V and 0 bases at J, with 9 bases between. In germline, CDR1 is SGHRS, CDR2 YFSETQ. Written as DNA, the CDR3 is TGCGCCAGCAGTGCGGAAAGCTCCTACAATGAGCAGTTCTTC. Its protein product is CASSAESSYNEQFF.

This clonotype was found a few times. The chain couples TRBV5-1 to TRBJ2-2, with TRBD2 matching 8 bases. V lost 0 bases and J lost 8; bases outside the gene matches: 12. In germline, CDR1 is SGHRS, CDR2 YFSETQ. The CDR3 contains 17 residues. The CDR3 reads CASSLDWRGASKGELFF. In DNA, the CDR3 is TGCGCCAGCAGCTTGGACTGGCGGGGGGCCTCGAAAGGGGAGCTGTTTTTT.

The gene calls are TRBV6-2 or TRBV6-3 and TRBJ2-3; D gene uncertain. Trimming pared 2 bases from V and 1 base from J, leaving 4 bases between. The CDR3 is 13 residues long. The germline V gene encodes CDR1 MNHEY and CDR2 SVGEGT. In DNA form, the CDR3 reads TGTGCCAGCAGTTACGTCGGCACAGATACGCAGTATTTT. Protein: CASSYVGTDTQYF.